This TCR beta chain came from a study of CD8+ T cells in alopecia areata. Study context: Treated patients swallowed 5 to 10 mg of oral tofacitinib twice daily. The duration of tofacitinib was 6 to 18 months, with 6 months off drug afterward.

A note on this clone: Its antigen is undetermined.

Reverse transcription of extracted RNA yielded cDNA, which provided the sequencing template. Generated by immunoSEQ multiplex PCR, the TCRdb table keeps only in-frame clones and is missing some. The sample includes approximately 160,000 clones, around 59% seen only once; the top ten take 12% to 15%. As for treatment: oral pan-JAK inhibitor, 5-10 mg twice daily. Study-wide findings and caveats: Resident alphabeta T-cell populations of normal skin are likewise subject to sequencing in scalp samples. Persistence in scalp and blood during tofacitinib was observed for many expanded lesional clones.

This CDR3 is 12 amino acids long. Per the germline V gene, CDR1 is SQVTM and CDR2 is ANQGSEA. V trimming: 6 bases; J trimming: 3 bases; junction bases outside the gene matches: 5. Sequenced material: CD4+ T cells sorted from blood, taken at week 24, from a patient treated with tofacitinib. The TCR sequence derives from a human donor with alopecia areata. The chain combines TRBV29-1 with TRBJ2-7, with 7 bases fitting TRBD1. In DNA form, the CDR3 reads TGCAGCGTCCGGGACAGTGTCTACGAGCAGTACTTC. Its translation is CSVRDSVYEQYF.